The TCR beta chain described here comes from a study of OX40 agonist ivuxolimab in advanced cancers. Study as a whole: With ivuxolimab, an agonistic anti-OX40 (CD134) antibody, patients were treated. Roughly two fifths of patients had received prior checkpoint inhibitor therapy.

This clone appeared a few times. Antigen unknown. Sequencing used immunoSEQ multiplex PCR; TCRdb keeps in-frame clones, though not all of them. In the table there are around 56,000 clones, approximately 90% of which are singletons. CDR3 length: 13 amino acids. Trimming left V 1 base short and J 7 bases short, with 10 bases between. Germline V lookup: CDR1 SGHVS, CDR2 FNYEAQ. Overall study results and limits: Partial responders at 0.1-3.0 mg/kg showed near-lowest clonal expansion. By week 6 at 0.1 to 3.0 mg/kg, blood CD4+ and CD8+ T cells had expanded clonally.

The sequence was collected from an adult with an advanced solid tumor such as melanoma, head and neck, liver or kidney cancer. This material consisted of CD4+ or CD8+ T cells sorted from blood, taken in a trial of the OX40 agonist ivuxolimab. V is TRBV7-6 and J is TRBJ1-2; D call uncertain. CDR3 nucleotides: TGTGCCAGCAGCTTAGATGGTGGAGGTGGCTACACCTTC. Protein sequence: CASSLDGGGGYTF.